One sample yielded the 9 T cell receptor beta chains listed below, sequenced in a study of OX40 agonist ivuxolimab in advanced cancers. Library preparation used the immunoSEQ multiplex PCR assay. Imported from immuneACCESS, the table was reduced by TCRdb to in-frame sequences with V and J called. These copies leave out some clones; in studies compared against another copy, an unresolved V gene accounts for under half, and the cause of the remainder is not known. The sample contains over 50,000 clones, over 75% of them found a single time. The leading ten clones occupy approximately 4.5% of the sample. Sequenced material: CD4+ or CD8+ T cells sorted from blood, taken in a trial of the OX40 agonist ivuxolimab. Receptor source: an adult with an advanced solid tumor such as melanoma, head and neck, liver or kidney cancer.

This clone has more than one count but fewer than ten. The chain combines TRBV28 with TRBJ2-7; D is ambiguous. V shed 5 bases and J shed 3 bases, with 8 bases lying between them. Germline CDR1 and CDR2: MDHEN and SYDVKM. This CDR3 spans 12 amino acids. CDR3 sequence reads: CASSTSDYEQYF. The CDR3 DNA reads TGTGCCAGCAGTACATCAGACTACGAGCAGTACTTC.

The J gene is TRBJ1-1, the V gene TRBV6-5; 9 positions agree with TRBD1. Germline-derived CDR1 and CDR2 are MNHEY and SVGAGI. The CDR3 sequence is 12 residues long. The V gene end was trimmed by 6 bases and the J gene end by 6 bases; junction bases not matched to a gene: 2. CDR3 in amino acids: CASSTGGPEAFF. The CDR3 DNA follows: TGTGCCAGCAGCACAGGGGGCCCTGAAGCTTTCTTT.

The rearrangement uses TRBV5-1 and TRBJ1-3; D is uncertain. Germline lookup yields CDR1 SGHRS and CDR2 YFSETQ. The CDR3 loop spans 16 amino acids. V was clipped by 0 bases and J by 1 base, with 11 bases between them. The CDR3 DNA reads as TGCGCCAGCAGCTTGGACAGCAGACCTTCTGGAAACACCATATATTTT. This translates into CASSLDSRPSGNTIYF.

The V call is TRBV28, the J call TRBJ1-5; 10 bases align to TRBD1. The CDR3 totals 17 residues. Losses at the gene ends were 2 bases for V and 6 bases for J; bases not matched to a gene: 10. CDR1 is MDHEN and CDR2 is SYDVKM in the germline V gene. This CDR3 is CASSLPTRTGGGQPQHF. The CDR3 DNA reads as TGTGCCAGCAGTTTACCCACCCGGACAGGGGGAGGTCAGCCCCAGCATTTT.

To note about this clone: A read error may produce the germline difference seen at one junction end. V gene TRBV13 combines with J gene TRBJ2-1; 8 bases map to TRBD1. This CDR3 region has 15 residues. The germline gives CDR1 PRHDT, CDR2 FYEKMQ (reference sequence). CDR3 bases: TGTGCCAGCAGCCTAGGACAGGGATTGAACAATGAGCAGTTCTTC. Its protein is CASSLGQGLNNEQFF.

This sequence joins TRBV6-6 and TRBJ2-1; 7 positions match TRBD2. CDR3 length: 16 residues. Losses at the gene ends were 6 bases for V and 5 bases for J; bases not matched to a gene: 13. The germline CDR1 and CDR2 sequences are MNHNY and SVGAGI (reference sequence). DNA for the CDR3: TGTGCCAGCAGCCGGCAGCGGGATGGTTTCCACAATGAGCAGTTCTTC. Its protein product is CASSRQRDGFHNEQFF.

The chain links TRBV19 to TRBJ1-1; D is uncertain. The ends were cut back, 3 bases at V and 1 base at J, with 6 bases in the middle. The germline V gene encodes CDR1 LNHDA and CDR2 SQIVND (reference sequence). This CDR3 is 13 amino acids long. The CDR3 loop is CASSIEGNTEAFF. Written as DNA, the CDR3 is TGTGCCAGTAGTATTGAGGGGAACACTGAAGCTTTCTTT.

The chain joins TRBV29-1 to TRBJ2-5; TRBD1 matches 10 bases. The CDR3 extends over 13 amino acids. From germline, CDR1 is SQVTM and CDR2 ANQGSEA. V lost 6 bases and J lost 4; bases outside the gene matches: 5. The chain's CDR3 is CSVGTGVGETQYF. CDR3 nucleotides: TGCAGCGTGGGGACAGGGGTAGGAGAGACCCAGTACTTC.

This clone was observed a few times. This chain connects TRBV18 to TRBJ2-7, with D uncertain. CDR3 size: 11 residues. Trimming cost V 5 bases and J 6 bases, with 8 bases left between them. Germline CDR1 KGHSH, CDR2 LQKENI. For the CDR3, the DNA is TGTGCCAGCTCAACGGTAGGCGAGCAGTACTTC. Translated: CASSTVGEQYF.